This TCR beta chain was sequenced in a study of regulatory T cells in long-lasting Graves disease. For this clonotype: Antigen unknown.

The time point: persistent/refractory GD, antithyroid drugs over 5 years with positive TRAb. From PBMCs, RNA was extracted and then used to make the TCR library. Overall study findings and caveats: What was studied was peripheral blood only, and not thyroid tissue. Accuracy may have suffered from the small sample size. New patients shared fewer public clonotypes (about 1,000) than persistent patients did (approximately 2,700).

Libraries of TCR beta came from iRepertoire HTBI primers plus Arm-PCR of CDR3 regions. TCRdb processed the multiplex PCR reads anew with MiXCR; each CDR3 protein has one entry. The sample shows 700,000 or so distinct CDR3 sequences, roughly 30% of them seen only once. This CDR3 is built from 14 residues. V dropped 3 bases and J dropped 7 bases, with 13 bases sitting between them. The germline V gene encodes CDR1 MDHEN and CDR2 SYDVKM. This rearrangement joins TRBV28 to TRBJ1-5, with D unclear. Sequencing used peripheral blood mononuclear cells (PBMCs), obtained when the disease was refractory, from a patient treated with antithyroid drugs. The receptor was derived from a female donor with Graves disease. The CDR3 sequence is CASSLGKVGQPQHF. CDR3 DNA: TGTGCCAGCAGTTTGGGGAAGGTCGGGCAGCCCCAGCATTTT.